The 27 T cell receptor beta chains below were found in one sample sequenced in a study of radiotherapy plus CTLA-4 blockade in lung cancer. TCRdb's copy holds only in-frame clones and misses some; the assay was immunoSEQ multiplex PCR. The repertoire holds over 30,000 clones, with more than 70% as singletons. The sample consisted of peripheral blood, taken from a patient treated with radiotherapy plus ipilimumab. Receptors originate from a human donor with non-small cell lung cancer whose response to radiotherapy plus ipilimumab could not be evaluated.

V usage is TRBV4-1 and J usage is TRBJ2-1; D unresolved. Germline-derived CDR1 and CDR2 are MGHRA and YSYEKL. With 0 bases removed from V and 12 bases from J, the gap between germline ends came to 12 bases. The CDR3 runs to 13 residues. In DNA form, the CDR3 reads TGCGCCAGCAGCCAAGACGAAGCTAGGTTGCAGTTCTTC. Protein product: CASSQDEARLQFF.

The chain recombines TRBV5-6 with TRBJ2-7; D may be TRBD2 (6 bases). The length of the CDR3 is 15 residues. Germline lookup yields CDR1 SGHDT and CDR2 YYEEEE. Trimming removed 4 bases from V and 0 bases from J, with 14 bases in between. In DNA, the CDR3 is TGTGCCAGCAGCAGCTTCTTCGGGAGCTCCTACGAGCAGTACTTC. Its translation is CASSSFFGSSYEQYF.

CDR3 sequence: CASSLLGGTSLLGELFF. The CDR3 bases are TGTGCCAGCAGTTTATTAGGCGGGACTAGCCTGCTCGGGGAGCTGTTTTTT. The genes are TRBV27 and TRBJ2-2; TRBD2 agrees at 9 bases. The junction had 10 bases not matched to a gene; V was cut back by 1 base and J by 7 bases. CDR1 MNHEY and CDR2 SMNVEV come from the germline V gene (reference sequence). The CDR3 consists of 17 residues.

The chain uses TRBV2 and TRBJ2-1; 7 bases line up with TRBD2. This CDR3 spans 15 amino acids. Germline CDR1 is SNHLY and CDR2 is FYNNEI. V gave up 4 bases and J gave up 4 bases; unmatched junction bases: 7. The CDR3 bases are TGTGCCAGCAGTGTGATCAGCGGGAATTACAATGAGCAGTTCTTC. Translating it yields CASSVISGNYNEQFF.

This clone has only one observation. The chain recombines TRBV27 with TRBJ1-6; D not certain. This CDR3 has 14 residues. In germline, CDR1 is MNHEY, CDR2 SMNVEV (reference sequence). The V end lost 8 bases, the J end lost 0 bases, and 8 bases lay between the germline ends. This CDR3 reads CASGGSSYNSPLHF. As DNA, the CDR3 is TGTGCCAGCGGAGGTAGCTCCTATAATTCACCCCTCCACTTT.

This chain links TRBV27 with TRBJ2-1; TRBD2 agrees at 7 bases. Germline V gene sequence: CDR1 MNHEY, CDR2 SMNVEV (reference sequence). Trimming cost V 2 bases and J 10 bases; bases outside gene matches: 11. This CDR3 is built from 15 residues. CDR3 sequence (DNA): TGTGCCAGCAGTTTAGCAGCTAGCGGAGTCCGGGAGCAGTTCTTC. Translation: CASSLAASGVREQFF.

Regarding this clone: An end of the junction differs from the germline gene, which may be a read error. The rearrangement joins TRBV5-6 to TRBJ2-5; D is perhaps TRBD1 (5 bases). Germline V gene data show CDR1 as SGHDT and CDR2 as YYEEEE. The CDR3 covers 12 residues. The CDR3 DNA follows: TGTGCCACCAGCTGGGGCGAGGAGACCCAGTACTTC. This codes for CATSWGEETQYF.

This clone came up a few times. J is TRBJ1-2 and V is TRBV19; 9 nucleotides agree with TRBD1. The CDR3 is made up of 15 amino acids. Unmatched junction bases numbered 7, after V lost 6 bases and J lost 2 bases. Per germline, CDR1 LNHDA and CDR2 SQIVND (reference sequence). CDR3 residues: CASSNAGTGNYGYTF. CDR3 nucleotides: TGTGCCAGTAGCAATGCAGGGACAGGGAACTATGGCTACACCTTC.

The genes are TRBV19 and TRBJ1-1; 7 bases match TRBD1. The CDR3 has 14 amino acids. J was trimmed by 2 bases and V by 10 bases; bases with no gene match: 10. Germline V gives CDR1 LNHDA, CDR2 SQIVND (reference sequence). In nucleotides, the CDR3 is TGTGCCACATTAGAGACAGGGTTCAACACTGAAGCTTTCTTT. Translating it yields CATLETGFNTEAFF.

The chain has TRBV6-5 and TRBJ2-7, with D perhaps matching TRBD1 (6 bases). CDR3 length equals 13 residues. The V end was cut by 6 bases, the J end by 2 bases, with 11 bases between. Germline V gene data show CDR1 as MNHEY and CDR2 as SVGAGI. The DNA of the CDR3 is TGTGCCAGCAGCTGGGGGCCGACCTACGAGCAGTACTTC. This codes for CASSWGPTYEQYF.

This chain uses TRBV4-3 with TRBJ2-2; D unclear. With 3 bases removed from V and 5 bases from J, the gap between germline ends came to 4 bases. The germline CDR1 and CDR2 sequences are LGHNA and YSLEER. This CDR3 comprises 12 residues. The CDR3 region is CASSHETGELFF. CDR3 sequence (DNA): TGCGCCAGCAGCCATGAGACCGGGGAGCTGTTTTTT.

The genes are TRBV4-1 and TRBJ2-3; 12 bases fit TRBD2. This CDR3 has 18 residues. The V gene end was trimmed by 4 bases and the J gene end by 4 bases; junction bases not matched to a gene: 12. Germline CDR1 MGHRA, CDR2 YSYEKL. The CDR3 coding sequence is TGCGCCAGCAGCCTAAGGCTAGCGGGAGGGCGGAGCGCAGATACGCAGTATTTT. As protein: CASSLRLAGGRSADTQYF.

This chain connects TRBV30 to TRBJ2-2, with D perhaps TRBD2 (6 bases). The V and J ends lost 8 bases and 4 bases respectively, with 20 bases between them. Per germline, CDR1 GTSNPN and CDR2 SVGIG (reference sequence). This CDR3 has 15 residues. The CDR3 DNA reads as TGTGCCGGTGGGCTGCGAGCGGGTATCACCGGGGAGCTGTTTTTT. This sequence encodes CAGGLRAGITGELFF.

This chain links TRBV7-9 with TRBJ2-7, with 15 nucleotides matching TRBD2. The V gene's germline CDR1 is SEHNR and CDR2 FQNEAQ (reference sequence). Unmatched junction bases numbered 14, after V lost 3 bases and J lost 5 bases. This CDR3 spans 19 amino acids. The DNA of the CDR3 is TGTGCCAGCAGCTTGTATAGTGGACTAGCGGGAGGGCCCGGCAACGAGCAGTACTTC. It yields the protein CASSLYSGLAGGPGNEQYF.

This clone has more than one count but fewer than ten. This rearrangement joins TRBV5-5 to TRBJ1-3; D is possibly TRBD1 (6 bases). The germline V and J ends were trimmed by 4 bases and 4 bases, with 21 bases remaining between them. CDR3 length: 17 amino acids. Germline-derived CDR1 and CDR2 are SGHKS and YYEKEE (reference sequence). CDR3 in amino acids: CASSQVRDTWGGNTIYF. CDR3 nucleotide sequence: TGTGCCAGCAGCCAGGTCCGGGACACCTGGGGAGGAAACACCATATATTTT.

In DNA, the CDR3 is TGTGCCAGCAGTTACTCGGTAGAATCTAATGAAAAACTGTTTTTT. This encodes CASSYSVESNEKLFF. V usage is TRBV6-6 and J usage is TRBJ1-4; D unresolved. The germline V gene encodes CDR1 MNHNY and CDR2 SVGAGI (reference sequence). Trimming cost V 0 bases and J 3 bases, with 8 bases left between them. The CDR3 sequence is 15 residues long.

This rearrangement joins TRBV11-2 to TRBJ2-3; the D gene is possibly TRBD1 (6 bases). The CDR3 covers 15 residues. V was shortened by 4 bases and J by 1 base, with 12 bases between the two germline ends. Germline V gene lookup returns CDR1 SGHAT and CDR2 FQNNGV. CDR3 coding DNA: TGTGCCAGCAGCTACGCAGGGGTGGGCACAGATACGCAGTATTTT. Translation: CASSYAGVGTDTQYF.

V is TRBV7-3 and J is TRBJ2-1, with 10 bases fitting TRBD2. This CDR3 spans 17 amino acids. CDR1 is SGHTA and CDR2 is FQGTGA in the germline V gene. The J segment lost 9 bases and the V segment lost 5 bases, leaving 16 bases of the junction unmatched. CDR3: CASSLGSGTSALSEQFF. As DNA, the CDR3 is TGTGCCAGCAGCCTAGGATCCGGGACTAGCGCTTTAAGTGAGCAGTTCTTC.

The chain has TRBV5-1 and TRBJ2-5, with 12 bases matching TRBD2. This CDR3 is built from 16 residues. With 0 bases clipped from V and 7 bases from J, the junction kept 7 bases outside the gene matches. Per the germline V gene, CDR1 is SGHRS and CDR2 is YFSETQ. This chain's CDR3 is CASSLDLAGGVGTQYF. CDR3 coding DNA: TGCGCCAGCAGCTTGGACCTAGCGGGAGGGGTTGGGACCCAGTACTTC.

The chain is built from TRBV7-9 and TRBJ2-2; 10 bases align to TRBD2. The CDR3 contains 15 residues. In germline, CDR1 is SEHNR, CDR2 FQNEAQ (reference sequence). The CDR3 is CALGLAAQNTGELFF. The CDR3 bases are TGTGCTCTTGGACTAGCGGCCCAGAACACCGGGGAGCTGTTTTTT.

The V and J genes are TRBV27 and TRBJ2-3; TRBD1 might be the D (5 bases). V lost 3 bases, J lost 0 bases, and 10 bases lay in between. The germline gives CDR1 MNHEY, CDR2 SMNVEV (reference sequence). The CDR3 runs to 15 residues. DNA for the CDR3: TGTGCCAGCAGTTTCTCGACAGAAAGCACAGATACGCAGTATTTT. It is translated as CASSFSTESTDTQYF.

This clone was counted a single time. The CDR3 loop is CASSLLASYYEQYF. The CDR3, as DNA: TGTGCCAGCAGCTTGCTGGCTAGCTACTACGAGCAGTACTTC. V gene TRBV7-2 combines with J gene TRBJ2-7; D possibly corresponds to TRBD2 (5 bases). Per the germline V gene, CDR1 is SGHTA and CDR2 is FQGNSA. The CDR3 loop spans 14 amino acids. V dropped 3 bases and J dropped 3 bases, with 12 bases sitting between them.

V usage is TRBV9 and J usage is TRBJ1-3, with 10 bases aligning to TRBD1. Germline CDR1 reads SGDLS; CDR2 reads YYNGEE. The ends lost 4 bases at V and 4 bases at J; junction bases unmatched: 14. The CDR3 spans 18 residues. The CDR3 nucleotides read TGTGCCAGCAGCTCCCGAAGGTGGGGACAGGGGTCCGGAAACACCATATATTTT. Amino acid sequence: CASSSRRWGQGSGNTIYF.

This clone has only a few counts. The V and J genes are TRBV6-6 and TRBJ2-1; 13 bases fit TRBD2. The CDR3 extends over 15 amino acids. CDR1 and CDR2 (germline): MNHNY, SVGAGI (reference sequence). With 7 bases clipped from V and 7 bases from J, the junction kept 7 bases outside the gene matches. For the CDR3, the DNA is TGTGCCAGCAAGCCCGGGACTAGCGGGGCAAATGAGCAGTTCTTC. It is translated as CASKPGTSGANEQFF.

The V and J genes are TRBV5-1 and TRBJ1-6; TRBD1 might be the D (5 bases). With 0 bases removed from V and 5 bases from J, the gap between germline ends came to 6 bases. The CDR3 sequence is 14 residues long. Germline loops: CDR1 SGHRS, CDR2 YFSETQ. CDR3 region: CASSLEQDNSPLHF. The DNA for the CDR3 is TGCGCCAGCAGCTTGGAACAGGATAATTCACCCCTCCACTTT.

The chain uses TRBV7-9 and TRBJ2-5; 9 bases match TRBD2. CDR3 length equals 16 residues. Per the germline V gene, CDR1 is SEHNR and CDR2 is FQNEAQ (reference sequence). J gave up 1 base and V 4 bases, and 7 bases lay outside the gene matches. DNA for the CDR3: TGTGCCAGCAGCTCACCCGTTAGCGGGAGCCAAGAGACCCAGTACTTC. This gives the protein CASSSPVSGSQETQYF.

V gene TRBV28 combines with J gene TRBJ2-7, with D maybe TRBD1 (7 bases). The CDR3 contains 18 residues. Between the trimmed V and J ends, which lost 8 bases and 0 bases, there was a span of 26 bases. The germline V gene encodes CDR1 MDHEN and CDR2 SYDVKM. CDR3 sequence (DNA): TGTGCCAGCTCAACACTCAGGAGGGGGCGGTTGAGCTCCTACGAGCAGTACTTC. Its translation: CASSTLRRGRLSSYEQYF.